The present entry profiles one TCR beta chain with its context. The source of the sample is a study of blood T cell repertoires in COVID-19. Study in general: Sites in the United States, Italy and Spain provided acute and convalescent COVID-19 samples. The analysed material was cDNA or gDNA that came from T cells, B-cell-depleted T cells, or PBMCs.

J lost 3 bases, V lost 4 bases, and 10 bases had no gene match. This CDR3 is 16 amino acids long. The germline CDR1 and CDR2 sequences are KGHDR and SFDVKD. Sequenced by immunoSEQ multiplex PCR; TCRdb stores in-frame clones only, minus some. Found here are about 150,000 clones, roughly 84% of them singletons; the top ten hold 35% to 45%. Specimen: peripheral blood. The TCR comes from a human donor in a cohort sampled during active COVID-19. The J gene is TRBJ1-1, the V gene TRBV24-1; 7 bases map to TRBD1. The CDR3 sequence: CATSDSPRGPHTEAFF. CDR3 DNA: TGTGCCACCAGTGACTCCCCTAGGGGGCCCCACACTGAAGCTTTCTTT.